Listed below are T cell receptor beta chains from one sample, sequenced in a study of siplizumab effects on memory and regulatory T cells. The data were produced by immunoSEQ multiplex PCR, yet TCRdb's version contains in-frame clones alone and is incomplete. The data contain some 100,000 clones, approximately 96% of them singletons. The sample taken for sequencing was naive CD4+ T cells sorted from blood. All receptors derive from a human donor in good health. The CDR3 runs from the conserved cysteine through the conserved F or W. The D gene is left open where the match is weak. Size tells how often a clone was seen (once, few, many) or the class of an expanded clone, and some rows leave it out.

abundance	j_gene	v_gene	d_gene	CDR3nt	CDR3aa
NA	TRBJ2-5	TRBV2	NA	TGTGCCAGCATCATTCGGGGAAGGGAGACCCAGTACTTC	CASIIRGRETQYF
NA	TRBJ2-7	TRBV5-1	NA	TGCGCCAGCAGCCGATCCAGCAGGGGAGACTACGAGCAGTACTTC	CASSRSSRGDYEQYF
NA	TRBJ2-5	TRBV7-9	NA	TGTGCCAGCAGAGAGAGGGGGTCAATACAAGAGACCCAGTACTTC	CASRERGSIQETQYF
NA	TRBJ1-1	TRBV9	TRBD1	TGTGCCAGCAGCGTTGAGGGGGCCTTGAACACTGAAGCTTTCTTT	CASSVEGALNTEAFF
NA	TRBJ2-2	TRBV19	TRBD2	TGTGCCAGTAGTAATCCTAGCGGGTTGAACACCGGGGAGCTGTTTTTT	CASSNPSGLNTGELFF
NA	TRBJ1-5	TRBV6-6	NA	TGTGCCAGCACCAACGACAGACCCAATCAGCCCCAGCATTTT	CASTNDRPNQPQHF
NA	TRBJ2-1	TRBV7-6	NA	TGTGCCAGCAGCTTAAGCAATTACGAGCAGTTCTTC	CASSLSNYEQFF
once	TRBJ1-1	TRBV5-4	NA	TGTGCCAGCAGAACGTTTGGCGGGGACCAGAACACTGAAGCTTTCTTT	CASRTFGGDQNTEAFF
NA	TRBJ2-6	TRBV23-1	NA	TGCGCCAGCGGGCGGACTCGTAAGGTGGGGCACTCTGGGGCCAACGTCCTGACTTTC	CASGRTRKVGHSGANVLTF
NA	TRBJ1-2	TRBV6-5	NA	TGTGCCAGCAGTTACCGACCTCAGGGGCCCTATGGCTACACCTTC	CASSYRPQGPYGYTF
NA	TRBJ1-1	TRBV19	TRBD1	TGTGCCAGTAGTGGCAGGGGGAGCACTGAAGCTTTCTTT	CASSGRGSTEAFF
NA	TRBJ2-7	TRBV28	NA	TGTGCCAGCAGTTTTCTGTGGGGGCCCAACTACGAGCAGTACTTC	CASSFLWGPNYEQYF
once	TRBJ1-4	TRBV7-9	NA	TGTGCCAGCAGCTCGAATCCTTTGGACGCTGAAAGGAGCGAAAAACTGTTTTTT	CASSSNPLDAERSEKLFF